This paragraph covers one TCR beta chain sequence. Time point meaning: baseline, week 1 (first vaccination visit). Treatment defined: pre-vaccination baseline after standard-of-care therapy. Repertoires were generated with immunoSEQ multiplex PCR, while TCRdb's copy carries only in-frame clones and drops some. This table has more than 80,000 clones, 83% appearing once. The data stem from a study of a mutant IDH1 vaccine in newly diagnosed glioma. CDR1 and CDR2 (germline): LNHDA, SQIVND (reference sequence). Trimming left V 5 bases short and J 5 bases short, with 21 bases between. This CDR3 has 16 residues.

This chain links TRBV19 with TRBJ1-2; D is perhaps TRBD1 (5 bases). The specimen was PBMCs, collected from a glioma patient treated with radiotherapy, temozolomide or both. The receptor's source is a woman between 45 and 65 years old with glioma. The DNA of the CDR3 is TGTGCCAGTAGTCCCCGGACACTCACCCCCACATATGGCTACACCTTC. Protein sequence: CASSPRTLTPTYGYTF.